These 27 T cell receptor beta chains were sequenced from one sample in a study of T cells in Graves' hyperthyroidism and ophthalmopathy. Amplification targeted TCR beta CDR3 regions from RNA transcripts. RT-PCR in the first round (using the HTBI primer set) targeted the TCR CDR3. TCRdb reprocessed the multiplex PCR reads with MiXCR, giving one entry per CDR3 protein. The table has 500,000 to 800,000 distinct CDR3 sequences, approximately 42% seen once. The sequenced sample was peripheral blood or thyroid tissue (not recorded which). The receptors were sampled from an adult man with Graves' disease, either hyperthyroidism or ophthalmopathy (not recorded which).

Ten or more counts support this clonotype. V is TRBV6-5 and J is TRBJ2-5, with D possibly being TRBD2 (6 bases). Germline loops: CDR1 MNHEY, CDR2 SVGAGI. The CDR3 covers 12 residues. V lost 6 bases to trimming and J lost 4 bases, with 9 bases between them. The CDR3 sequence is CASRGAGETQYF. The CDR3 DNA reads TGTGCCAGCAGAGGAGCGGGAGAGACCCAGTACTTC.

V usage is TRBV28 and J usage is TRBJ1-1; unclear D gene. This CDR3 spans 13 amino acids. The germline V gene has CDR1 MDHEN and CDR2 SYDVKM. Trimming cost V 6 bases and J 0 bases, with 8 bases left between them. CDR3: CASRRIMNTEAFF. CDR3 in DNA: TGTGCCAGCAGACGGATCATGAACACTGAAGCTTTCTTT.

The chain is built from TRBV7-8 and TRBJ1-5; D not certain. V lost 8 bases, J lost 0 bases, and 8 bases lay in between. Germline CDR1 and CDR2: SGHVS and FQNEAQ. CDR3 size: 13 residues. The chain's CDR3 is CASPTDSNQPQHF. The CDR3 nucleotides are TGTGCCAGCCCCACGGATAGCAATCAGCCCCAGCATTTT.

Only a few counts were recorded for this clonotype. The CDR3 DNA follows: TGTGCCAGCAGCTATGACCCGACTAGCGGAGCCCCGGAGACCCAGTACTTC. Translated: CASSYDPTSGAPETQYF. The chain has TRBV5-5 and TRBJ2-5; 9 bases fit TRBD2. The CDR3 has 17 amino acids. Germline V lookup: CDR1 SGHKS, CDR2 YYEKEE (reference sequence). Trimming at V came to 3 bases and at J to 5 bases, leaving 14 bases not matched to a gene.

On this clonotype itself: The conserved closing phenylalanine or tryptophan is absent in this CDR3, likely reflecting a read error. The genes are TRBV2 and TRBJ1-6; D gene uncertain. The germline CDR1 and CDR2 sequences are SNHLY and FYNNEI. The CDR3 contains 16 residues. The V gene lost 6 bases and the J gene lost 2 bases, with 14 bases spanning the gap. The CDR3 nucleotides are TGTGCCAGCAGCTTAGAGACGGGCCCCTATAATTCACCCCTCCACCTT. This encodes CASSLETGPYNSPLHL.

The chain is built from TRBV12-3 or TRBV12-4 and TRBJ1-5, with D perhaps matching TRBD1 (6 bases). CDR3 length: 15 residues. V shed 5 bases and J shed 4 bases, with 15 bases lying between them. CDR3 in DNA: TGTGCCAGCAGTCTCTCGGACAGCGAAAATCAGCCCCAGCATTTT. It translates to CASSLSDSENQPQHF.

This clonotype was counted many times. The gene calls are TRBV20-1 and TRBJ1-1; the match to TRBD1 covers 9 bases. Per the germline V gene, CDR1 is DFQATT and CDR2 is SNEGSKA (reference sequence). The CDR3 runs 13 residues. V shed 6 bases and J 0 bases; nucleotides not matched to a gene: 2. CDR3: CSADRGMNTEAFF. CDR3 DNA sequence: TGCAGTGCGGACAGGGGCATGAACACTGAAGCTTTCTTT.

There are many counts of this clonotype. V usage is TRBV24-1 and J usage is TRBJ1-1, with 10 bases fitting TRBD1. Germline lookup yields CDR1 KGHDR and CDR2 SFDVKD. J lost 5 bases, V lost 4 bases, and 6 bases had no gene match. This CDR3 comprises 15 residues. CDR3 in DNA: TGTGCCACCAGTGACACGACAGGGGGCTTAACTGAAGCTTTCTTT. Translating it yields CATSDTTGGLTEAFF.

This chain joins TRBV29-1 and TRBJ2-7; 9 nucleotides align to TRBD1. The CDR3 is 11 amino acids. Germline assignment: CDR1 SQVTM and CDR2 ANQGSEA. The V segment lost 7 bases and the J segment 6 bases; nucleotides outside the gene matches: 4. CDR3: CSGGQGPEQYF. The DNA of the CDR3 is TGCAGCGGGGGACAGGGCCCCGAGCAGTACTTC.

There are many counts of this clonotype. The genes are TRBV29-1 and TRBJ2-7, with 8 bases fitting TRBD1. V dropped 3 bases and J dropped 1; count of bases not matched to a gene: 2. The CDR3 is 13 amino acids. Germline V gives CDR1 SQVTM, CDR2 ANQGSEA. The CDR3 reads CSVERTGSYEQYF. The CDR3 nucleotides are TGCAGCGTTGAGAGGACAGGGTCCTACGAGCAGTACTTC.

V gene TRBV6-6 combines with J gene TRBJ1-5; tentative D call: TRBD1 (5 bases). V dropped 0 bases and J dropped 6 bases, with 15 bases sitting between them. CDR1 and CDR2 from the germline V gene are MNHNY and SVGAGI (reference sequence). The length of the CDR3 is 16 residues. CDR3 residues: CASSYSNSQGRQPQHF. The CDR3 bases are TGTGCCAGCAGTTACTCGAATAGTCAGGGCCGTCAGCCCCAGCATTTT.

This chain links TRBV10-3 with TRBJ1-1; tentative D call: TRBD1 (6 bases). CDR3 size: 16 residues. Germline CDR1 is ENHRY and CDR2 is SYGVKD. Deletions cut 8 bases from V and 2 bases from J, with 21 bases between. The CDR3 here is CAISPGAYSGNTEAFF. CDR3 sequence (DNA): TGTGCCATCTCCCCGGGGGCGTACTCTGGAAACACTGAAGCTTTCTTT.

This clonotype appeared a few times. V and J are TRBV12-3 or TRBV12-4 and TRBJ1-1; D uncertain. V was cut by 5 bases and J by 11 bases, with 15 bases left in between. The CDR3 is 12 amino acids. The CDR3 DNA is TGTGCCAGCAGTCAATCTGGGATCGACGCTTTCTTT. This codes for CASSQSGIDAFF.

The chain couples TRBV10-3 to TRBJ1-2; possibly TRBD1 for D (5 bases). Germline CDR1 is ENHRY and CDR2 is SYGVKD. The CDR3 sequence is 11 residues long. The DNA of the CDR3 is TGTGCTAGCAGGGTGAGCTATGGCTACACCTTC. Translated, it gives CASRVSYGYTF.

This clonotype was detected only a few times. The chain links TRBV6-4 to TRBJ1-1; D perhaps matches TRBD1 (5 bases). The germline CDR1 and CDR2 sequences are MRHNA and SNTAGT. V lost 2 bases and J 2 bases, leaving 21 bases between the germline ends. The CDR3 is 18 residues long. CDR3 amino acids: CASSDAPGWGEYNTEAFF. CDR3 bases: TGTGCCAGCAGTGACGCCCCAGGGTGGGGAGAGTATAACACTGAAGCTTTCTTT.

This clonotype was picked up many times. The chain employs TRBV10-3 and TRBJ1-5; D uncertain. Germline V gene data show CDR1 as ENHRY and CDR2 as SYGVKD. CDR3 length equals 17 residues. Trimming shortened V by 2 bases and J by 2 bases, and 16 bases separated the two germline ends. CDR3 sequence: CAISETWGAEGNQPQHF. CDR3 in DNA: TGTGCCATCAGTGAGACCTGGGGTGCCGAGGGCAATCAGCCCCAGCATTTT.

Concerning this clonotype itself: A junction boundary mismatches the germline segment, possibly from a read error. The chain has TRBV13 and TRBJ2-5, with D perhaps matching TRBD1 (5 bases). CDR3 size: 14 residues. CDR1 PRHDT and CDR2 FYEKMQ come from the germline V gene (reference sequence). This chain's CDR3 is CASSLARVTEPQYF. Here the CDR3 DNA reads TGTGCCAGCAGCTTAGCTCGGGTGACAGAGCCCCAGTACTTC.

This clonotype was counted many times. The gene calls are TRBV24-1 and TRBJ2-2, with D uncertain. V was pared by 5 bases and J by 0 bases, with 6 bases between. Germline V gene sequence: CDR1 KGHDR, CDR2 SFDVKD. This CDR3 comprises 14 residues. The CDR3 protein is CATSVGPNTGELFF. For the CDR3, the DNA is TGTGCCACCAGTGTTGGACCGAACACCGGGGAGCTGTTTTTT.

Of note for this clonotype: A clone one base away is much larger, so this may be a read error. It is likely a read error, because the conserved phenylalanine at the end of the CDR3 is missing. The J gene is TRBJ1-1, the V gene TRBV11-1, with 8 bases fitting TRBD1. The length of the CDR3 is 14 residues. Germline CDR1 SGHAT, CDR2 FQDESV (reference sequence). Trimming at V came to 5 bases and at J to 4 bases, leaving 6 bases not matched to a gene. In nucleotides, the CDR3 is TGTGCCAGCAGCGTTGGACAGGGAAGCACTGAAGCTTTCTTA. This sequence encodes CASSVGQGSTEAFL.

This clonotype has ten or more counts. The J gene is TRBJ1-6, the V gene TRBV5-1, with 9 bases lining up with TRBD1. The CDR3 consists of 15 residues. The junction had 9 bases not matched to a gene; V was cut back by 3 bases and J by 11 bases. Germline CDR1 is SGHRS and CDR2 is YFSETQ. The DNA of the CDR3 is TGCGCCAGCAGCTCCGGGACAGGGATCGCGGCACCCCTCCACTTT. Translated: CASSSGTGIAAPLHF.

V usage is TRBV20-1 and J usage is TRBJ1-5, with a weak D call TRBD1 (6 bases). Germline V lookup: CDR1 DFQATT, CDR2 SNEGSKA (reference sequence). This CDR3 contains 19 residues. V lost 0 bases to trimming and J lost 5 bases, with 26 bases between them. CDR3 loop: CSARDRAGVGRFFDQPQHF. CDR3 in DNA: TGCAGTGCTAGAGATAGGGCAGGGGTTGGGAGGTTCTTCGATCAGCCCCAGCATTTT.

V is TRBV2 and J is TRBJ1-5, with TRBD1 identical over 7 bases. CDR1 is SNHLY and CDR2 is FYNNEI in the germline V gene. This CDR3 comprises 16 residues. The J segment lost 5 bases and the V segment lost 6 bases, leaving 13 bases of the junction unmatched. The CDR3 nucleotides read TGTGCCAGCAGCAAGGGACAGTTGCCAGGGTATCAGCCCCAGCATTTT. This encodes CASSKGQLPGYQPQHF.

This clonotype has more than one count but fewer than ten. The chain employs TRBV19 and TRBJ2-5; D may correspond to TRBD1 or TRBD2 (7 bases each). CDR1 is LNHDA, CDR2 SQIVND, per germline (reference sequence). Trimming pared 7 bases from V and 2 bases from J, leaving 17 bases between. This CDR3 is 15 amino acids long. The CDR3 nucleotides are TGTGCCAGTAAGACAGGGCGGGGGCCACAAGAGACCCAGTACTTC. This sequence encodes CASKTGRGPQETQYF.

The DNA of the CDR3 is TGCAGCGGGAGCGGGACTCTCACCGGGGAGCTGTTTTTT. As protein: CSGSGTLTGELFF. The chain combines TRBV29-1 with TRBJ2-2; 7 bases line up with TRBD2. Germline V gives CDR1 SQVTM, CDR2 ANQGSEA. The CDR3 spans 13 residues. Unmatched junction bases numbered 6, after V lost 7 bases and J lost 4 bases.

Ten or more counts support this clonotype. Germline is not matched at one junction end, which may reflect a read error. This chain links TRBV24-1 with TRBJ1-2; no clear D. Per the germline V gene, CDR1 is KGHDR and CDR2 is SFDVKD. The CDR3 has 12 amino acids. The CDR3 bases are TGTGCCACCAGTGACAGCGTCCGGTCGTTTGCCTTC. Amino acids: CATSDSVRSFAF.

The chain carries TRBV2 and TRBJ1-2; D remains unclear. V shed 4 bases and J shed 11 bases, with 14 bases lying between them. The CDR3 spans 12 residues. Germline CDR1 SNHLY, CDR2 FYNNEI. CDR3 sequence: CASSVLAGGYTF. In DNA, the CDR3 is TGTGCCAGCAGTGTACTAGCGGGAGGGTACACCTTC.

A few counts support this clonotype. V gene TRBV9 combines with J gene TRBJ1-1, with TRBD1 as a possible D gene (5 bases). The CDR3 runs 14 residues. Deletions cut 3 bases from V and 0 bases from J, with 9 bases between. Germline CDR1 SGDLS, CDR2 YYNGEE. CDR3 DNA sequence: TGTGCCAGCAGCGGAAGACAGTTGAACACTGAAGCTTTCTTT. Translation: CASSGRQLNTEAFF.